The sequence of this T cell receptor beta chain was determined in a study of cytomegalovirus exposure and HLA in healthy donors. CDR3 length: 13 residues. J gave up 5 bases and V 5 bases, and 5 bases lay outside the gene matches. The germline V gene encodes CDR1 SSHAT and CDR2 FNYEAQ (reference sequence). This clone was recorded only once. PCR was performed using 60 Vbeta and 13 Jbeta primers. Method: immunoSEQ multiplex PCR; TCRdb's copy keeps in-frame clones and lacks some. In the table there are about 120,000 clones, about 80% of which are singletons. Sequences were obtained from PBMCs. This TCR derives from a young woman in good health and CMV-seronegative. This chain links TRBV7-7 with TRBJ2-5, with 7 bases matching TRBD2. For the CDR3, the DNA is TGTGCCAGCAGCCCAGCGGGATTGGAGACCCAGTACTTC. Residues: CASSPAGLETQYF.